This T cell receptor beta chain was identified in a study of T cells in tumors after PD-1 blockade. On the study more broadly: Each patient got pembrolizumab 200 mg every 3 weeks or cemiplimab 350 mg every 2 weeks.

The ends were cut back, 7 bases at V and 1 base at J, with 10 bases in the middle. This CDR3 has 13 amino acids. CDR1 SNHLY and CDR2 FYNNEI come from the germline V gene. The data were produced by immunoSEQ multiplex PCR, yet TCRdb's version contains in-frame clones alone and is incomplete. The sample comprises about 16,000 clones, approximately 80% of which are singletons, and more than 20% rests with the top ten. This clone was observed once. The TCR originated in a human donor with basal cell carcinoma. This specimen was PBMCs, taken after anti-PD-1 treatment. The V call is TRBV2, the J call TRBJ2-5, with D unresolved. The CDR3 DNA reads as TGTGCCAGCACCCTCGAAGTCCAAGAGACCCAGTACTTC. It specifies CASTLEVQETQYF.